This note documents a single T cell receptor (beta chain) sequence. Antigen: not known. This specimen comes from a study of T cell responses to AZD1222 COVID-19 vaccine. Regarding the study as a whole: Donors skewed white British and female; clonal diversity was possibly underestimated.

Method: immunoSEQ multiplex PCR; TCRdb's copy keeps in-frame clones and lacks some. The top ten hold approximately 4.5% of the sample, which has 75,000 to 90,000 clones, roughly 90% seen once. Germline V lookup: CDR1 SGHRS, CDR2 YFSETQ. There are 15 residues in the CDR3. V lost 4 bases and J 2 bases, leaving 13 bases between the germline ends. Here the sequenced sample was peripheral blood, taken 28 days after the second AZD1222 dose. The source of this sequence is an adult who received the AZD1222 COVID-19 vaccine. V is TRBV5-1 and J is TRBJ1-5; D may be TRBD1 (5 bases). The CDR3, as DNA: TGCGCCAGCAGCCCCGACGGGGGACGCAATCAGCCCCAGCATTTT. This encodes CASSPDGGRNQPQHF.